This TCR beta chain is drawn from a study of CD8 T cells in ankylosing spondylitis. Findings of the study overall: Earlier studies detected some motif variants in reactive arthritis synovial fluid and blood. Clones that were linked to disease were CD8+ and were relatively rare in peripheral blood. Disease-associated clones were reportedly significantly overrepresented in matched ankylosing spondylitis synovial fluid. Characteristic, it appeared, of ankylosing spondylitis blood was a TCR beta motif of fewer than 10 highly homologous variants.

As to this clonotype: Its antigen is not known.

Germline loops: CDR1 SGHAT, CDR2 FQDESV (reference sequence). The CDR3 loop spans 19 amino acids. V lost 5 bases, J lost 5 bases, and 22 bases stayed unmatched. As the method for making TCR beta libraries, quantitative 5'-RACE with molecular barcodes was used. TCRdb re-analysed the 5' RACE reads in MiXCR, keeping a single row per CDR3 protein. The table records approximately 400,000 distinct CDR3 sequences, roughly 15% of them present only once. The sequenced material came from blood, either unsorted or a sorted T cell fraction (not recorded which). The source of this sequence is a male donor with ankylosing spondylitis. The chain employs TRBV11-1 and TRBJ2-5, with 8 bases matching TRBD2. The CDR3: CASSPFYFSGGRSQETQYF. The CDR3 DNA reads TGTGCCAGCAGCCCCTTTTACTTCAGCGGGGGCAGGAGCCAGGAGACCCAGTACTTC.